The sequence of this T cell receptor beta chain was determined in a study of blood T cell repertoires in COVID-19 (dated by TCRdb to the early 2020s). Regarding the research as a whole: Collaborator samples came from the United States, Italy and Spain and covered acute and convalescent phases of COVID-19. The prospective study material was composed of cDNA or gDNA derived from T cells, B-cell-depleted T cells, or PBMCs. The dataset comprised deeply sampled blood TCRbeta repertoires from subjects exposed to, actively infected with, or recovered from COVID-19. The repertoires were released in a freely available public database meant as a resource for research on the immune response to SARS-CoV-2. Samples were obtained from the ongoing ImmuneRACE study (first 160 participants) and from 1,254 subjects provided by 6 global collaborators. The sample metadata nearly always contained a de-identified subject ID, COVID-19 status, age in years and sex. HLA class I and class II types, where available, came from metadata supplied by the sample provider rather than from assay-based typing.

What the research found in general, with its limitations: Clinical and demographic metadata were provided uncurated, with the amount varying by source and participant.

The collaborating institutions used their own protocols to collect whole blood in K2EDTA tubes. Collaborator samples were shipped for TCRbeta analysis as frozen whole blood, isolated PBMCs, or DNA extracted from either sample type. Trimming removed 0 bases from V and 3 bases from J, leaving 12 bases between the germline ends. From the cysteine through the phenylalanine, the CDR3 covers 15 amino acids. The read is trimmed to its CDR3 DNA, 45 bases read in frame from base 1. The germline V gene sets CDR1 to SGHRS and CDR2 to YFSETQ. TCRbeta CDR3 regions were amplified from genomic DNA by means of the immunoSEQ Assay, a bias-controlled multiplex PCR. In the paper's pipeline: The number of nucleated cells in each sample was estimated by amplification of reference gene primers within the assay. Sequence reads were collapsed and filtered to measure the absolute abundance of every unique TCRbeta CDR3 rearrangement. Productive Simpson clonality was computed per sample as the square root of Simpson's diversity index over productive rearrangements. In its TCRdb copy, this immuneACCESS table keeps in-frame sequences only and misses some clones. Where compared with another copy, unresolved V genes explain less than half of these, and the others have no known cause. The DNA was the basis for D and trimming; V, J and clone size are from that table. The sample contains around 60,000 clones, around four fifths of them found a single time. Roughly 5% of the sample is in the top ten clones.

In the case of this clone: Its antigen has not been determined. Base-call qualities are not available, and no considerably larger clone is one nucleotide away.

This clonotype was sampled from a man between 65 and 80 years old with acute or convalescent COVID-19. The chain uses TRBV5-1 and TRBJ1-2, with TRBD1 tentatively as D gene (6 bases match). The material sequenced was peripheral blood. The CDR3 amino acid sequence is: CASSLAGVGDYGYTF. The sequence in DNA is TGCGCCAGCAGCTTGGCAGGGGTTGGGGACTATGGCTACACCTTC. The CDR3 plus the reference TRBV5-1 and TRBJ1-2 genes for the other parts give the full variable domain: KAGVTQTPRYLIKTRGQQVTLSCSPISGHRSVSWYQQTPGQGLQFLFEYFSETQRNKGNFPGRFSGRQFSNSRSEMNVSTLELGDSALYLCASSLAGVGDYGYTFGSGTRLTVV.